Below, 16 T cell receptor beta chains from the same sample are listed, as sequenced in a study of post-analysis software for immune sequencing data. Study findings and constraints: There were roughly five TRBV segments more frequent in patients than controls, and TRBV5-6, TRBV5-1 and TRBV20-1 were among them.

Included in the TCR beta cDNA libraries were unique molecular identifiers. Via MiXCR, TCRdb re-called the PCR reads, giving one row per CDR3 protein. The sample lists hundreds of thousands of distinct CDR3 sequences; 55% to 60% were seen once. Antigens of these TCRs are unknown. Input material: blood. These receptors were obtained from a girl aged 2 to 10 with multiple sclerosis.

As for this clonotype: One end of the junction is discordant with germline, which a read error may explain. This chain uses TRBV20-1 with TRBJ2-5; D is possibly TRBD2 (6 bases). The CDR3 covers 15 residues. Germline-derived CDR1 and CDR2 are DFQATT and SNEGSKA (reference sequence). CDR3 loop: CSARDPAGLQETQDF. For the CDR3, the DNA is TGCAGTGCTAGAGACCCAGCGGGCCTTCAAGAGACCCAGGACTTC.

The chain carries TRBV10-3 and TRBJ2-1; either TRBD1 or TRBD2 may supply D (6 bases each). Germline V gene data show CDR1 as ENHRY and CDR2 as SYGVKD. The V end was cut by 6 bases, the J end by 12 bases, with 15 bases between. This CDR3 spans 12 amino acids. This chain's CDR3 is CAISPRGGLQFF. The DNA of the CDR3 is TGTGCCATCAGCCCCCGAGGGGGGTTGCAGTTCTTC.

The chain employs TRBV7-9 and TRBJ1-4, with 8 bases aligning to TRBD1. From germline, CDR1 is SEHNR and CDR2 FQNEAQ (reference sequence). This CDR3 is built from 14 residues. The ends lost 5 bases at V and 8 bases at J; junction bases unmatched: 7. This CDR3 is CASSTGQGEEKLFF. The DNA of the CDR3 is TGTGCCAGCAGCACCGGACAGGGAGAGGAAAAACTGTTTTTT.

The chain uses TRBV27 and TRBJ2-1; the match to TRBD2 covers 10 bases. The V gene end was trimmed by 8 bases and the J gene end by 5 bases; junction bases not matched to a gene: 6. The germline CDR1 and CDR2 sequences are MNHEY and SMNVEV (reference sequence). The CDR3 totals 14 residues. The CDR3 DNA is TGTGCCAGCGGGACACTAGCGGGACACAATGAGCAGTTCTTC. Translation: CASGTLAGHNEQFF.

This clonotype was picked up a small number of times. This chain joins TRBV15 and TRBJ2-5; no firm D call. V was shortened by 8 bases and J by 5 bases, with 12 bases between the two germline ends. This CDR3 spans 12 amino acids. CDR1 LNHNV and CDR2 YYDKDF come from the germline V gene (reference sequence). Here the CDR3 DNA reads TGTGCCACCTCACGGGTGGAGGAGACCCAGTACTTC. It yields the protein CATSRVEETQYF. The full variable domain, its missing parts supplied by reference TRBV15 and TRBJ2-5, is DAMVIQNPRYQVTQFGKPVTLSCSQTLNHNVMYWYQQKSSQAPKLLFHYYDKDFNNEADTPDNFQSRRPNTSFCFLDIRSPGLGDTAMYLCATSRVEETQYFGPGTRLLVL.

A few counts support this clonotype. The chain joins TRBV29-1 to TRBJ2-1; D is perhaps TRBD1 (5 bases). The CDR3 runs 13 residues. Trimming left V 3 bases short and J 5 bases short, with 11 bases between. CDR1 is SQVTM, CDR2 ANQGSEA, per germline. In DNA form, the CDR3 reads TGCAGCGTTGATCTACAGGCCCACAATGAGCAGTTCTTC. Its protein is CSVDLQAHNEQFF.

The J gene is TRBJ1-2, the V gene TRBV5-1, with D possibly matching TRBD1 (6 bases). CDR1 and CDR2 (germline): SGHRS, YFSETQ. Trimming pared 0 bases from V and 4 bases from J, leaving 16 bases between. The length of the CDR3 is 16 residues. The CDR3 region has the DNA TGCGCCAGCAGCTTGGAACAGGGAAAAGTGGCCTATGGCTACACCTTC. It specifies CASSLEQGKVAYGYTF. Full variable domain (remainder filled in from reference TRBV5-1 and TRBJ1-2): KAGVTQTPRYLIKTRGQQVTLSCSPISGHRSVSWYQQTPGQGLQFLFEYFSETQRNKGNFPGRFSGRQFSNSRSEMNVSTLELGDSALYLCASSLEQGKVAYGYTFGSGTRLTVV.

The chain is built from TRBV5-5 and TRBJ2-1; 8 positions agree with TRBD1. Germline loops: CDR1 SGHKS, CDR2 YYEKEE (reference sequence). The CDR3 is 16 residues long. In DNA form, the CDR3 reads TGTGCAACCAGGGTCCGAAGTCAGGGGGCTGGCGATGAGCAGTTCTTC. Translating gives CATRVRSQGAGDEQFF.

The V and J genes are TRBV6-5 and TRBJ2-7; 7 bases are shared with TRBD2. This CDR3 is built from 14 residues. V lost 4 bases to trimming and J lost 1 base; unmatched junction nucleotides: 4. Germline lookup yields CDR1 MNHEY and CDR2 SVGAGI. The CDR3 protein is CASSLVSGSYEQYF. CDR3 DNA: TGTGCCAGCAGTTTGGTTAGCGGGTCCTACGAGCAGTACTTC.

The rearrangement joins TRBV12-3 or TRBV12-4 to TRBJ2-7; D call uncertain. The J call could be wrong; TRBJ2-4 is a better fit for the DNA end. The CDR3 runs to 16 residues. CDR3 DNA: TGTGCCAGCAGTTTAAGGCAAGGACCCCAACTGTACATTCAGTACTTC. Its translation: CASSLRQGPQLYIQYF.

The sample holds a few counts of this clonotype. This chain links TRBV5-1 with TRBJ2-5; D not resolved. The closer fit of TRBJ2-7 to the DNA end suggests the J call may be wrong. Germline V gives CDR1 SGHRS, CDR2 YFSETQ. This CDR3 is built from 13 residues. The chain's CDR3 is CASSHDTPGEQYF. The CDR3 bases are TGCGCCAGCAGCCACGACACCCCGGGCGAGCAGTACTTC.

This clonotype was recorded a few times. The chain carries TRBV11-2 and TRBJ1-2; 8 bases align to TRBD1. The CDR3 has 13 residues. Germline V lookup: CDR1 SGHAT, CDR2 FQNNGV. V lost 6 bases, J lost 4 bases, and 4 bases stayed unmatched. In DNA form, the CDR3 reads TGTGCCAGCAGTTCCCAGGGGGCCTATGGCTACACCTTC. Translated: CASSSQGAYGYTF.

There are a few counts of this clonotype. This chain links TRBV20-1 with TRBJ2-4; D unclear. Germline values: CDR1 DFQATT, CDR2 SNEGSKA (reference sequence). CDR3 length: 13 amino acids. V was trimmed by 2 bases and J by 8 bases, leaving 13 bases between them. The CDR3 is CSARNPTEDIQYF. The DNA of the CDR3 is TGCAGTGCTAGAAACCCCACAGAAGACATTCAGTACTTC.

J is TRBJ2-7 and V is TRBV5-5, with D possibly being TRBD2 (6 bases). The CDR3 runs to 15 residues. Germline CDR1 reads SGHKS; CDR2 reads YYEKEE (reference sequence). Trimming pared 3 bases from V and 2 bases from J, leaving 15 bases between. DNA for the CDR3: TGTGCCAGCAGCTACGCCGGGACTCGGCCCTACGAGCAGTACTTC. Its protein is CASSYAGTRPYEQYF.

About this clonotype itself: Its ends do not fully match the called genes, so a read error is possible. Here the CDR3 DNA reads TGTGCCAGCACGACCTTCACGACCCCTGGGACAGCGGGTGAAAATTCACCTCTCCACTTT. This encodes CASTTFTTPGTAGENSPLHF. The genes are TRBV28 and TRBJ1-6, with 7 bases matching TRBD1. Germline values: CDR1 MDHEN, CDR2 SYDVKM. This CDR3 is 20 amino acids long.

V usage is TRBV18 and J usage is TRBJ2-6, with TRBD1 matching over 9 bases. The CDR3 runs 17 residues. In germline, CDR1 is KGHSH, CDR2 LQKENI. The trim removed 3 bases at V and 0 bases at J, leaving 3 bases unmatched. CDR3 in DNA: TGTGCCAGCTCACCCATGACAGGGGGCTCTGGGGCCAACGTCCTGACTTTC. Amino acids: CASSPMTGGSGANVLTF.